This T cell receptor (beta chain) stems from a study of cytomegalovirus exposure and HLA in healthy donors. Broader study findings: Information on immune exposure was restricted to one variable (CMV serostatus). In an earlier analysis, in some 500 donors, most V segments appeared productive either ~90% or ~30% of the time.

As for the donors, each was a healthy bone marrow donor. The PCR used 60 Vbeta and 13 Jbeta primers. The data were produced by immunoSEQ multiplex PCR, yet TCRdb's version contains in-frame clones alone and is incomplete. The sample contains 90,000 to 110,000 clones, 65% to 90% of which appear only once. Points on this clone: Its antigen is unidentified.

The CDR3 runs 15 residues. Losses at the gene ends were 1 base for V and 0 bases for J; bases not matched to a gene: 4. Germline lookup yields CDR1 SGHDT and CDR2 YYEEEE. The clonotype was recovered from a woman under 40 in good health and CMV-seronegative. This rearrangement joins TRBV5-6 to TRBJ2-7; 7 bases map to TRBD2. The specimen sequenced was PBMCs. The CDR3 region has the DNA TGTGCCAGCAGCTTGCGCGGGAGACCCTCCTACGAGCAGTACTTC. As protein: CASSLRGRPSYEQYF.